These T cell receptor beta chains were read from a single sample in a study of T cell changes during pregnancy in multiple sclerosis. The data were produced by immunoSEQ multiplex PCR, yet TCRdb's version contains in-frame clones alone and is incomplete. The sample carries 45,000 to 50,000 clones, around 91% recorded once. Sequenced material: CD4+ T cells from peripheral blood mononuclear cells, taken in the second trimester of pregnancy. The receptors originated from a female donor in good health, enrolled as a control in a pregnancy study. Both conserved end residues are part of each CDR3. D genes are given only for firm matches. Clone size is shown for a subset of rows, as once, few, many or a class of expanded clone.

d_call clone_size j_call v_call cdr3_nt cdr3_aa
. . TRBJ1-5 TRBV25-1 TGTGCCAGCATACAGGGAGGCAATCAGCCCCAGCATTTT CASIQGGNQPQHF
. . TRBJ2-5 TRBV19 TGTGCCAGTACCCCGAGACACTTTCAAGAGACCCAGTACTTC CASTPRHFQETQYF
TRBD1 . TRBJ2-7 TRBV27 TGTGCCAGCCGGAAGTCAGGGGGATCCGTTTACGAGCAGTACTTC CASRKSGGSVYEQYF
. . TRBJ1-2 TRBV7-2 TGTGCCAGCAGCTTAGGGCAATCCTATGGCTACACCTTC CASSLGQSYGYTF
TRBD1 . TRBJ1-2 TRBV13 TGTGCCAGCAGCAATCGACAGGGTTTCGGCTATGGCTACACCTTC CASSNRQGFGYGYTF
. . TRBJ1-6 TRBV7-9 TGTGCCAGCAGCTGGGGCCTCAATTCACCCCTCCACTTT CASSWGLNSPLHF
TRBD2 . TRBJ2-1 TRBV7-2 TGTGCCAGCAGCGCCCACACTAGCGGGGCGTACAATGAGCAGTTCTTC CASSAHTSGAYNEQFF
. . TRBJ2-7 TRBV7-2 TGTGCCAGCAGCCCGGGATATCCCTACGAGCAGTACTTC CASSPGYPYEQYF
TRBD1 . TRBJ2-2 TRBV6-6 TGTGCCAGCAGTTACGAGGGACAGGGAAACACCGGGGAGCTGTTTTTT CASSYEGQGNTGELFF
. . TRBJ2-5 TRBV9 TGTGCCAGCAGCGTAGGGACAGTTCAAGAGACCCAGTACTTC CASSVGTVQETQYF
. once TRBJ1-2 TRBV18 TGTGCCAGCTCCCCGAGTGGCGGTAACTATGGCTACACCTTC CASSPSGGNYGYTF
. . TRBJ1-3 TRBV6-5 TGTGCCAGCAGTACTGACCCGGGCTCTGGAAACACCATATATTTT CASSTDPGSGNTIYF
. once TRBJ2-1 TRBV25-1 TGTGCCAGCAGTGAATCCTTGGCAGGGCAAAATGAGCAGTTCTTC CASSESLAGQNEQFF
TRBD1 . TRBJ1-1 TRBV7-2 TGTGCCAGCAGCGCCGGGACAGCGAACACTGAAGCTTTCTTT CASSAGTANTEAFF
TRBD1 . TRBJ1-3 TRBV19 TGTGCCAGTAGTCGGGACAGGGTCTCTGGAAACACCATATATTTT CASSRDRVSGNTIYF
. . TRBJ2-5 TRBV6-5 TGTGCCAGCAGTTACTCGGGACATCGGGAGACCCAGTACTTC CASSYSGHRETQYF
TRBD2 . TRBJ2-3 TRBV5-1 TGCGCCAGCAGCTTGGAACCAACTAGCGGGGGAGGAGATACGCAGTATTTT CASSLEPTSGGGDTQYF
TRBD2 once TRBJ2-1 TRBV7-9 TGTGCCAGCGGACTCGGGGGGAGCTACAATGAGCAGTTCTTC CASGLGGSYNEQFF
TRBD1 . TRBJ2-7 TRBV6-5 TGTGCCAGCAGATCCAGGACAGGGGGATCCTACGAGCAGTACTTC CASRSRTGGSYEQYF
. . TRBJ2-3 TRBV15 TGTGCCACCAGCAGAGATAGGAGGTGGCAGGGGGCGCGGGAGAGCACAGATACGCAGTATTTT CATSRDRRWQGARESTDTQYF
. . TRBJ2-1 TRBV4-3 TGCGCCAGCAGCCAAGATGGGCACTCCTACAATGAGCAGTTCTTC CASSQDGHSYNEQFF
TRBD1 . TRBJ1-6 TRBV2 TGTGCCAGCAAAAAGGGGACAGACTATAATTCACCCCTCCACTTT CASKKGTDYNSPLHF
. . TRBJ1-6 TRBV19 TGTGCCAGTAGCCCACGGGGTGGGAATTCACCCCTCCACTTT CASSPRGGNSPLHF
TRBD1 . TRBJ1-2 TRBV29-1 TGCAGCGTGCACGAACAGGGGGCGGGCGGCTACACCTTC CSVHEQGAGGYTF
TRBD1 . TRBJ1-2 TRBV12-5 TGTGCTAGTGGTTCCCCGATGACAGGGTTAGGGACTGGCTACACCTTC CASGSPMTGLGTGYTF
. . TRBJ1-2 TRBV9 TGTGCCAGCAGCCCCCCTCCCTTAGGCTACACCTTC CASSPPPLGYTF
. . TRBJ2-3 TRBV11-2 TGTGCCAGCAGCCCAAATTTGGAGCGGCCCACAGATACGCAGTATTTT CASSPNLERPTDTQYF
TRBD1 . TRBJ1-1 TRBV7-8 TGTGCCAGCAGCTTAGGGACGGGACAGGGTAACCCTGAAGCTTTCTTT CASSLGTGQGNPEAFF
. once TRBJ1-2 TRBV6-1 TGTGCCAGCAGTGCATTGGAGGAGATATTAAATGGCTACACCTTC CASSALEEILNGYTF
TRBD2 . TRBJ2-3 TRBV7-2 TGTGCCAGCAGCCAGCCGGGACTAGCGAGGGTTGGTACGCAGTATTTT CASSQPGLARVGTQYF
TRBD2 . TRBJ2-3 TRBV18 TGTGCCAGCTCACCCAACGGGGGGGCCATTTCAGATACGCAGTATTTT CASSPNGGAISDTQYF
TRBD1 . TRBJ2-5 TRBV4-1 TGCGCCAGCAGCCAGTGGACAGGGGGCGAAGAGACCCAGTACTTC CASSQWTGGEETQYF
TRBD1 . TRBJ2-7 TRBV5-6 TGTGCCAGCAGTCCCCCGGACAGGTTGGTATACGAGCAGTACTTC CASSPPDRLVYEQYF
. . TRBJ2-3 TRBV27 TGTGCCAGCAGTAGGTCAGGGTCAGATACGCAGTATTTT CASSRSGSDTQYF
TRBD2 . TRBJ2-2 TRBV7-2 TGTGCCAGCGGGGGAAGTAGCGGGGGGGCGAACACCGGGGAGCTGTTTTTT CASGGSSGGANTGELFF
. . TRBJ2-2 TRBV14 TGTGCCAGCAGCCGCTATAAGCCTTCAGGGGGGAAGAACACCGGGGAGCTGTTTTTT CASSRYKPSGGKNTGELFF
TRBD1 . TRBJ1-2 TRBV5-6 TGTGCCAGCAGCTTGGACAGGGGGTTTTATGGCTACACCTTC CASSLDRGFYGYTF
. . TRBJ1-1 TRBV5-1 TGCGCCAGCAGCGACCCTACTCGACAGTCCAAAGAGGAGGCTTTCTTT CASSDPTRQSKEEAFF
. . TRBJ2-2 TRBV11-2 TGTGCCAGCAGCTTAATGTCTCGAGGGTTTGGATTCACCGGGGAGCTGTTTTTT CASSLMSRGFGFTGELFF
. . TRBJ1-2 TRBV25-1 TGTGCCAGCAGTGTTGGGGAGGGCTACACCTTC CASSVGEGYTF
. once TRBJ2-5 TRBV29-1 TGCAGCGTTGAAGAAACTAGTGGGCGGGGGACCCAGTACTTC CSVEETSGRGTQYF
. few TRBJ1-1 TRBV5-1 TGCGCCAGCAGCTTCCAGGACAGCACTGAAGCTTTCTTT CASSFQDSTEAFF
TRBD1 few TRBJ1-6 TRBV5-1 TGCGCCAGCAGCTTGGATCAAGGGGGCAATTCACCCCTCCACTTT CASSLDQGGNSPLHF
TRBD1 . TRBJ1-3 TRBV18 TGTGCCAGCTCAGCTCCAGGGGGCGCCGCTGGAAACACCATATATTTT CASSAPGGAAGNTIYF
TRBD1 . TRBJ1-2 TRBV7-9 TGTGCCAGCAGCTTCACAGGGGTCGGCTACACCTTC CASSFTGVGYTF
TRBD1 once TRBJ1-6 TRBV5-1 TGCGCCAGCAGCTTGGGGGACAGGGGCTGGGATTCACCCCTCCACTTT CASSLGDRGWDSPLHF
. . TRBJ1-1 TRBV5-1 TGCGCCAGCAGCTCGGGACAGAACACTGAAGCTTTCTTT CASSSGQNTEAFF
TRBD1 . TRBJ1-3 TRBV5-8 TGTGCCAGCAGCTCTACCGGGACAGGGGAAGTAGCTGGAAACACCATATATTTT CASSSTGTGEVAGNTIYF